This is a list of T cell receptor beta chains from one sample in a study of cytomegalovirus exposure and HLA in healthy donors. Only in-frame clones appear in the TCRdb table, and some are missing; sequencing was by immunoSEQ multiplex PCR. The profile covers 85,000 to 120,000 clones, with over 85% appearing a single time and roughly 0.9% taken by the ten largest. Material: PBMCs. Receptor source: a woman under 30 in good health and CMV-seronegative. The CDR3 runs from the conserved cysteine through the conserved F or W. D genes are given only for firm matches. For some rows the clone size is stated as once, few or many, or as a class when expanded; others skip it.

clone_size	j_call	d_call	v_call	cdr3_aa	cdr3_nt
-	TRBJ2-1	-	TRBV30	CAWSEGSYNEQFF	TGTGCCTGGAGCGAGGGCTCCTACAATGAGCAGTTCTTC
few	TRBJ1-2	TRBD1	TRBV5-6	CASSLVQGNYGYTF	TGTGCCAGCAGCTTGGTACAGGGGAACTATGGCTACACCTTC
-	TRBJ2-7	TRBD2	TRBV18	CASSPQAGGGNEQYF	TGTGCCAGCTCACCACAGGCTGGCGGGGGAAACGAGCAGTACTTC
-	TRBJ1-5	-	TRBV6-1	CASSGGRSSNQPQHF	TGTGCCAGCAGTGGAGGTCGGAGTAGCAATCAGCCCCAGCATTTT
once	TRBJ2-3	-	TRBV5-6	CASSFQRADTQYF	TGTGCCAGCAGCTTTCAAAGAGCAGATACGCAGTATTTT
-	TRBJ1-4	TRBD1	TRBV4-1	CASSLRTGPGTNEKLFF	TGCGCCAGCAGCCTGAGGACAGGGCCGGGGACTAATGAAAAACTGTTTTTT
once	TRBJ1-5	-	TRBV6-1	CASSSDRQIKPQHF	TGTGCCAGCAGTTCTGACCGACAAATCAAGCCCCAGCATTTT
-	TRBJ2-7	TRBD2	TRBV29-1	CSVLLAGSYEQYF	TGCAGCGTTCTACTAGCGGGGTCCTACGAGCAGTACTTC
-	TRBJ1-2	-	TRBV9	CASSDSYGYTF	TGTGCCAGCAGCGACAGTTATGGCTACACCTTC
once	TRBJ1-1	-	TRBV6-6	CASRRPSENTEAFF	TGTGCCAGCAGACGACCTAGCGAGAACACTGAAGCTTTCTTT
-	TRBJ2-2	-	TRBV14	CASSQVRVPFNTGELFF	TGTGCCAGCAGCCAAGTGCGGGTCCCCTTCAACACCGGGGAGCTGTTTTTT
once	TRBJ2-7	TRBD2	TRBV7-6	CASSLGTSGSNYEQYF	TGTGCCAGCAGCTTAGGGACTAGCGGGAGTAACTACGAGCAGTACTTC
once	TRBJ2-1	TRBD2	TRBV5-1	CASSFGLAGYNEQFF	TGCGCCAGCAGCTTCGGACTAGCGGGATACAATGAGCAGTTCTTC
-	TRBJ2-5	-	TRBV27	CASSLTVQETQYF	TGTGCCAGCAGTCTGACTGTCCAAGAGACCCAGTACTTC
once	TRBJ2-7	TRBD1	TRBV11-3	CASTGDRAGSYEQYF	TGTGCCAGCACCGGGGACAGGGCCGGCTCCTACGAGCAGTACTTC
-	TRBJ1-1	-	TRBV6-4	CASSDSAFGGGEAFF	TGTGCCAGCAGTGACTCGGCTTTTGGGGGGGGAGAAGCTTTCTTT
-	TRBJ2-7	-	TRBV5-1	CASRLGEPTYEQYF	TGCGCCAGCCGTCTTGGGGAGCCTACCTACGAGCAGTACTTC
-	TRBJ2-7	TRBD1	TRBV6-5	CASSQGGGSYEQYF	TGTGCCAGCAGCCAAGGGGGCGGCTCCTACGAGCAGTACTTC
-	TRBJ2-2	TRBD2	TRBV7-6	CASSLAAGAGTGELFF	TGTGCCAGCAGCTTAGCCGCGGGAGCGGGGACCGGGGAGCTGTTTTTT
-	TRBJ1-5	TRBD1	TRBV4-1	CASSQIPGQGNQPQHF	TGCGCCAGCAGCCAGATCCCGGGACAGGGGAATCAGCCCCAGCATTTT
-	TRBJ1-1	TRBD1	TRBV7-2	CASSLAHRGDTEAFF	TGTGCCAGCAGCTTAGCTCACAGGGGGGACACTGAAGCTTTCTTT
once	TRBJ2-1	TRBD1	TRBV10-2	CASRRGDRVKNEQFF	TGCGCCAGTAGACGGGGAGACAGGGTGAAGAATGAGCAGTTCTTC
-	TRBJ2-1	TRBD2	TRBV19	CASRSGIDYNEQFF	TGTGCCAGTAGAAGCGGGATTGACTACAATGAGCAGTTCTTC
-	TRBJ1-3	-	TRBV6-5	CATYSQTGNTIYF	TGTGCCACTTACAGCCAAACTGGAAACACCATATATTTT
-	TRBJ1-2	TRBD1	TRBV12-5	CASGFQQGSYGYTF	TGTGCTAGTGGTTTCCAACAGGGGTCCTATGGCTACACCTTC
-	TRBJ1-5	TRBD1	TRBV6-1	CATWLGQGNQPQHF	TGTGCCACCTGGTTAGGACAGGGCAATCAGCCCCAGCATTTT
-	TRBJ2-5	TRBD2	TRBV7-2	CASSHSGRFQETQYF	TGTGCCAGCAGTCACAGCGGGAGGTTTCAAGAGACCCAGTACTTC